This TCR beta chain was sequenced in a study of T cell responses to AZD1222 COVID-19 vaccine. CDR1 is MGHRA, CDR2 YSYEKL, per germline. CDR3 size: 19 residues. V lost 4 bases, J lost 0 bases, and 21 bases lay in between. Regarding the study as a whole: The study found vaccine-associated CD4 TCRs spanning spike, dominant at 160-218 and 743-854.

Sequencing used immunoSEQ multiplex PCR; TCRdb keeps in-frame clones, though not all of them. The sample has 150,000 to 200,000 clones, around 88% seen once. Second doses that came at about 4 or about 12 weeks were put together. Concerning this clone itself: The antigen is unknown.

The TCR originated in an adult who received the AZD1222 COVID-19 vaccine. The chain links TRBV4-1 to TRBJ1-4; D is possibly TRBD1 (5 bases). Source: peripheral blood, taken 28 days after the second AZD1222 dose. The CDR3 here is CASSPHPLGERATNEKLFF. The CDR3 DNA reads TGCGCCAGCAGCCCCCATCCCTTGGGGGAAAGGGCAACTAATGAAAAACTGTTTTTT.